This TCR beta chain is from a study of cytomegalovirus exposure and HLA in healthy donors. Study observations and caveats: A later analysis appeared to link common viral pathogens to several of the most significant clusters. A later analysis, which compared TCR beta chains of equal frequency, found the HLA-associated ones more clonally expanded.

The CDR3 consists of 14 residues. Germline loops: CDR1 LNHNV, CDR2 YYDKDF (reference sequence). With 5 bases removed from V and 5 bases from J, the gap between germline ends came to 13 bases. PCR was performed using 60 Vbeta and 13 Jbeta primers. Profiled with immunoSEQ multiplex PCR; TCRdb holds only in-frame clones, not every one. The top ten clones hold 6.5% to 8% of a sample with about 150,000 clones, around 77% of them seen once. Worth noting for this clone: Its specificity is not known.

V gene TRBV15 combines with J gene TRBJ2-1, with TRBD2 as a possible D gene (6 bases). The clonotype comes from a woman aged 35 to 49 in good health and CMV-seropositive. The sequenced material came from PBMCs. The CDR3 DNA reads as TGTGCCACCAGCGCCGGGAGAGGGAACAATGAGCAGTTCTTC. Its translation: CATSAGRGNNEQFF.